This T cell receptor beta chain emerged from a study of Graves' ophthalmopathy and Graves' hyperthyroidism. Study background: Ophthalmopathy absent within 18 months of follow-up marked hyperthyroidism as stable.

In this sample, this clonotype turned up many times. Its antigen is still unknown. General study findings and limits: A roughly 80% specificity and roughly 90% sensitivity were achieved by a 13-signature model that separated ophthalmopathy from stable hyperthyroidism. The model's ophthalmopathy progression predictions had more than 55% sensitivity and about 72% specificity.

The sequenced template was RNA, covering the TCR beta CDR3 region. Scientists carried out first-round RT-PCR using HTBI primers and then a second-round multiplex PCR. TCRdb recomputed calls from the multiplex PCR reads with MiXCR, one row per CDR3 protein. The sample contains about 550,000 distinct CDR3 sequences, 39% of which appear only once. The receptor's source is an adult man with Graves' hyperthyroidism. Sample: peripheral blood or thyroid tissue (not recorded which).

The CDR3 reads CASSRGQGENQPQHF. In nucleotides, the CDR3 is TGTGCCAGCAGCCGCGGACAGGGGGAGAATCAGCCCCAGCATTTT. V usage is TRBV7-6 and J usage is TRBJ1-5; 10 nucleotides match TRBD1. V dropped 5 bases and J dropped 4; count of bases not matched to a gene: 5. The length of the CDR3 is 15 residues. Germline V gene data show CDR1 as SGHVS and CDR2 as FNYEAQ. The whole variable domain, remainder taken from reference TRBV7-6 and TRBJ1-5, is GAGVSQSPRYKVTKRGQDVALRCDPISGHVSLYWYRQALGQGPEFLTYFNYEAQQDKSGLPNDRFSAERPEGSISTLTIQRTEQRDSAMYRCASSRGQGENQPQHFGDGTRLSIL.